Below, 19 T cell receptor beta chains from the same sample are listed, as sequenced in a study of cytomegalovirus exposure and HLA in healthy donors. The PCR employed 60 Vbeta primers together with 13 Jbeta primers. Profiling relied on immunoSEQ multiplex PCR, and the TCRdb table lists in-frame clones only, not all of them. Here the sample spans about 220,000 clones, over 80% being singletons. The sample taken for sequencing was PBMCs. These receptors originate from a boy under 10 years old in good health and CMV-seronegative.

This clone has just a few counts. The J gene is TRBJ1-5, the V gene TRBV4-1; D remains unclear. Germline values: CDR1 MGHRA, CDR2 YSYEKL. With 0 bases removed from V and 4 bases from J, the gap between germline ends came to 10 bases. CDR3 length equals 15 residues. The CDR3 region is CASSQDWSINQPQHF. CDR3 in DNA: TGCGCCAGCAGCCAAGATTGGAGCATTAATCAGCCCCAGCATTTT.

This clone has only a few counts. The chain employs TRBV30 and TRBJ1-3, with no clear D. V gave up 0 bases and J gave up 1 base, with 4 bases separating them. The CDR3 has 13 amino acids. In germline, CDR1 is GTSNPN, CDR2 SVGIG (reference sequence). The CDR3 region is CAWSVQSGNTIYF. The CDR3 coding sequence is TGTGCCTGGAGTGTGCAGTCTGGAAACACCATATATTTT.

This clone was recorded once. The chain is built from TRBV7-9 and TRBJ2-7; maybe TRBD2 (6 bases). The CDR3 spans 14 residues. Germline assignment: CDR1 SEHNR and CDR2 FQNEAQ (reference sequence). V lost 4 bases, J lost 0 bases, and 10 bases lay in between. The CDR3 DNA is TGTGCCAGCAGCTCAGGGAGGAGCTCCTACGAGCAGTACTTC. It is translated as CASSSGRSSYEQYF. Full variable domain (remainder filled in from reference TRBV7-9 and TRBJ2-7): DTGVSQNPRHKITKRGQNVTFRCDPISEHNRLYWYRQTLGQGPEFLTYFQNEAQLEKSRLLSDRFSAERPKGSFSTLEIQRTEQGDSAMYLCASSSGRSSYEQYFGPGTRLTVT.

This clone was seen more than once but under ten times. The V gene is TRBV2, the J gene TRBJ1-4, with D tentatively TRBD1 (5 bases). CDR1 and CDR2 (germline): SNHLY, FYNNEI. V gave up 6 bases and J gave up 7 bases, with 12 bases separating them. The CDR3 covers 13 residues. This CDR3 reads CASRQGISEKLFF. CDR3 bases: TGTGCCAGCAGGCAGGGTATCAGTGAAAAACTGTTTTTT.

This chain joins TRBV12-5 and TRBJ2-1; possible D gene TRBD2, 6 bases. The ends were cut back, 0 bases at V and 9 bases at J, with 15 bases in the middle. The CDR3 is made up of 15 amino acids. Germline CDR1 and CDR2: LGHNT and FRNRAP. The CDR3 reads CASGLVSPGLSEQFF. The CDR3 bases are TGTGCTAGTGGTTTGGTTAGTCCGGGACTGAGTGAGCAGTTCTTC. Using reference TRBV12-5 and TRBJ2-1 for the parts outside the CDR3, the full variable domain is DARVTQTPRHKVTEMGQEVTMRCQPILGHNTVFWYRQTMMQGLELLAYFRNRAPLDDSGMPKDRFSAEMPDATLATLKIQPSEPRDSAVYFCASGLVSPGLSEQFFGPGTRLTVL.

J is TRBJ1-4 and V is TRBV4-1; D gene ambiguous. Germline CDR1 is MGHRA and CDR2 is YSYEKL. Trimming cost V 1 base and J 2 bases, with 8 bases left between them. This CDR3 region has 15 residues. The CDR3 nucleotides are TGCGCCAGCAGCCAAGCCGGACTGACTAATGAAAAACTGTTTTTT. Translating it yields CASSQAGLTNEKLFF.

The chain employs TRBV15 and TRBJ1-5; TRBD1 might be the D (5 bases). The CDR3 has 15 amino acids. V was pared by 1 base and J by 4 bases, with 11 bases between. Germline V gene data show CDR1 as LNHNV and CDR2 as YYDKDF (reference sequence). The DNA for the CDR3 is TGTGCCACCAGCAGAGTAGGGGTGGGGAATCAGCCCCAGCATTTT. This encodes CATSRVGVGNQPQHF.

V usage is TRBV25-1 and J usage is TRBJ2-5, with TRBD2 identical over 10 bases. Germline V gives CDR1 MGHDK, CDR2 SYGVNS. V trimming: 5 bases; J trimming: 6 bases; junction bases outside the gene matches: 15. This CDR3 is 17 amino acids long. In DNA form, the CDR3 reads TGTGCCAGCAGTCCTGGATGGGCTAGCGGGAGCTCGAAGACCCAGTACTTC. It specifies CASSPGWASGSSKTQYF.

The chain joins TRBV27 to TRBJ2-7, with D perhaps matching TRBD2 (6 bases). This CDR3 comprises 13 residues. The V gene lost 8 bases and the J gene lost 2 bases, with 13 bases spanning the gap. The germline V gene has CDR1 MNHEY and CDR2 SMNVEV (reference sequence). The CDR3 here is CASGLTRAYEQYF. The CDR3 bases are TGTGCCAGCGGCCTGACTAGGGCCTACGAGCAGTACTTC.

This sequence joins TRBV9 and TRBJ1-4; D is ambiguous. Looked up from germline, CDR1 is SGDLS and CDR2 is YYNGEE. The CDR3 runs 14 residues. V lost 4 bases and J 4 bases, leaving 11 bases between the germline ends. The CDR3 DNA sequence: TGTGCCAGCAGCCCCCAACACCGTAATGAAAAACTGTTTTTT. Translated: CASSPQHRNEKLFF.

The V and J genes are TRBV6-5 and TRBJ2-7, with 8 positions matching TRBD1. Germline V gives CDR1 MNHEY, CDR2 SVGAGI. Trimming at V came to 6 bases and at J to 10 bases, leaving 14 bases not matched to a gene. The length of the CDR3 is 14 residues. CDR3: CASSRGQGQGKQYF. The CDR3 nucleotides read TGTGCCAGCAGCCGCGGACAGGGTCAGGGGAAACAGTACTTC.

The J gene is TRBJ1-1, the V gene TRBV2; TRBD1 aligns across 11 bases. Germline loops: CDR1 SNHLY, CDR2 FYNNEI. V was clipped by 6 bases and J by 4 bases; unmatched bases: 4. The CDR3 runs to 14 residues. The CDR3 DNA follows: TGTGCCAGCAGGGACAGGGGGCAGGTCACTGAAGCTTTCTTT. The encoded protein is CASRDRGQVTEAFF.

CDR3 protein: CASRPLLLRGSHLFSGNTIYF. The DNA of the CDR3 is TGTGCCAGTAGACCCCTACTGCTTCGAGGTTCGCACCTCTTCTCTGGAAACACCATATATTTT. V usage is TRBV19 and J usage is TRBJ1-3, with D hard to call. Trimming took 6 bases from V and 0 from J, leaving 30 bases between them. Germline V gene sequence: CDR1 LNHDA, CDR2 SQIVND (reference sequence). The CDR3 covers 21 residues. Full variable domain (remainder filled in from reference TRBV19 and TRBJ1-3): DGGITQSPKYLFRKEGQNVTLSCEQNLNHDAMYWYRQDPGQGLRLIYYSQIVNDFQKGDIAEGYSVSREKKESFPLTVTSAQKNPTAFYLCASRPLLLRGSHLFSGNTIYFGEGSWLTVV.

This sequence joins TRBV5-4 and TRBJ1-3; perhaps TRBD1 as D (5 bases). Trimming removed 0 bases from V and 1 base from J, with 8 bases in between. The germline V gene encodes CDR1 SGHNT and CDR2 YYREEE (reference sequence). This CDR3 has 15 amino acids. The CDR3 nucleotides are TGTGCCAGCAGCTTGGGCAGGGCGTCTGGAAACACCATATATTTT. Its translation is CASSLGRASGNTIYF.

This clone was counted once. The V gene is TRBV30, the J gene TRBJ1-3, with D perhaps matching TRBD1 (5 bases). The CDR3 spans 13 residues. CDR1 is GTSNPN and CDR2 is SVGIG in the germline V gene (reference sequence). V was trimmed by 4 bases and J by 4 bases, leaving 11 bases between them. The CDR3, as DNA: TGTGCCTGGATGGGGGGGTTCGGAAACACCATATATTTT. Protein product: CAWMGGFGNTIYF.

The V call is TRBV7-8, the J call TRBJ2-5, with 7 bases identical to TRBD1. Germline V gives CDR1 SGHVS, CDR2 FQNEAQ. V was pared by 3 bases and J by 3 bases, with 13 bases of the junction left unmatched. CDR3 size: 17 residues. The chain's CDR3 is CASSLFTGEIKEETQYF. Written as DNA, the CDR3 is TGTGCCAGCAGCTTGTTTACAGGGGAAATTAAAGAAGAGACCCAGTACTTC.

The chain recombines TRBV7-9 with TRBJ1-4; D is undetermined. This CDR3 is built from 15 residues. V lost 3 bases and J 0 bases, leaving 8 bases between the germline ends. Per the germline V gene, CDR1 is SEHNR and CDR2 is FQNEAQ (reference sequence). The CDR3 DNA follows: TGTGCCAGCAGCTTCACAGTTGCAACTAATGAAAAACTGTTTTTT. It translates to CASSFTVATNEKLFF.

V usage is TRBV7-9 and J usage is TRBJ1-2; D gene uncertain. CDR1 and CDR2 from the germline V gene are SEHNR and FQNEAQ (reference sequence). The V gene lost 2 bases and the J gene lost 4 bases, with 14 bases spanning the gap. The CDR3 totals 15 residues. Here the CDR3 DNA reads TGTGCCAGCAGCTTAATCACCCCCGGCGGCTATGGCTACACCTTC. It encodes CASSLITPGGYGYTF.

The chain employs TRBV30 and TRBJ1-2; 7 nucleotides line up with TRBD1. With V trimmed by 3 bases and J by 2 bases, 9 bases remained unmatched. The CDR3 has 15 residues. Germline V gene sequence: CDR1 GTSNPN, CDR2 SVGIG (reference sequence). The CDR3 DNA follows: TGTGCCTGGAGGATGACAGGGAGGCTCAACTATGGCTACACCTTC. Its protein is CAWRMTGRLNYGYTF.